Shown below are 14 T cell receptor beta chains from a single sample sequenced in a study of T cells in women clearing cervical HPV infection. Assay used: immunoSEQ multiplex PCR; TCRdb lists only in-frame clones, some missing. This sample's table reports about 40,000 clones. Sequenced input: blood buffy coat. Receptor source: a woman between 18 and 70 years old with a cervical HPV16 infection that either progressed to CIN3+ or cleared (not recorded which).

In the case of this clone: The read comes to an end 3 residues before the CDR3 does, leaving the germline J gene to fill in the end. This chain joins TRBV10-1 and TRBJ2-2; 16 bases are a match to TRBD2. V shed 2 bases, J shed 5 bases, and the junction held 2 bases outside the gene matches. CDR3 length equals 17 residues. Per the germline V gene, CDR1 is WNHNN and CDR2 is SYGVQD (reference sequence). This chain's CDR3 is CASSEGTSGRATGELFF. The covered CDR3 bases are TGCGCCAGCAGTGAGGGGACTAGCGGGAGGGCAACCGGGGAG.

With regard to this clone: The DNA is left out, because the CDR3 cannot be placed on it with certainty; the CDR3 is given as TCRdb lists it. The chain carries TRBV19 and TRBJ1-2; the DNA was not compared with TRBD1, the D call given in the table. The CDR3 is 15 amino acids long, termini counted. CDR1 and CDR2 (germline): LNHDA, SQIVND (reference sequence). The chain's CDR3 is CASSFFGQGYNDYTF.

About this clone: The read ends 3 residues before the CDR3 terminus; that terminus is restored from the germline J gene. This chain joins TRBV28 and TRBJ1-2; the match to TRBD1 covers 8 bases. From germline, CDR1 is MDHEN and CDR2 SYDVKM. This CDR3 spans 13 amino acids. Partial CDR3 DNA: TGTGCCAGCATCTCTGGACAGGGCCCGGGC. This encodes CASISGQGPG. The full-length CDR3 reads as CASISGQGPGYTF.

Of note for this clone: Coverage ceases 3 residues before the CDR3 finishes, and the germline J gene fills in the end. The V and J genes are TRBV15 and TRBJ1-2, with D unclear. This CDR3 contains 13 residues. Germline CDR1 is LNHNV and CDR2 is YYDKDF (reference sequence). V was cut by 0 bases and J by 7 bases, with 9 bases left in between. CDR3 in amino acids: CATSRDPPGGYTF. The sequenced part of the CDR3 DNA is TGTGCCACCAGCAGAGATCCGCCGGGTGGC. Filled out from reference TRBV15 and TRBJ1-2, the complete variable domain reads DAMVIQNPRYQVTQFGKPVTLSCSQTLNHNVMYWYQQKSSQAPKLLFHYYDKDFNNEADTPDNFQSRRPNTSFCFLDIRSPGLGDTAMYLCATSRDPPGGYTFGSGTRLTVV.

On this clone itself: With the read ending 3 residues before the CDR3 end, the germline J gene is used to fill in that end. The chain couples TRBV5-1 to TRBJ2-2; D may be TRBD1 (5 bases). The germline V gene has CDR1 SGHRS and CDR2 YFSETQ. The CDR3 covers 11 residues. The covered CDR3 bases are TGCGCCAGCAGTCAGGGTGAAAAG. Translated, it gives CASSQGEK. The whole CDR3 protein is CASSQGEKLFF. The full variable domain, its missing parts supplied by reference TRBV5-1 and TRBJ2-2, is KAGVTQTPRYLIKTRGQQVTLSCSPISGHRSVSWYQQTPGQGLQFLFEYFSETQRNKGNFPGRFSGRQFSNSRSEMNVSTLELGDSALYLCASSQGEKLFFGEGSRLTVL.

A word on this clone: The CDR3 end is not reached by the read, which stops 3 residues before it; the germline J gene fills it in. The chain joins TRBV5-1 to TRBJ2-3, with TRBD2 as a possible D gene (7 bases). The CDR3 consists of 15 residues. V lost 4 bases, J lost 6 bases, and 18 bases lay in between. Germline CDR1 SGHRS, CDR2 YFSETQ. The covered CDR3 bases are TGCGCCAGCAGCCTGGGAGTAAGGGGGGGCGATACG. It yields the protein CASSLGVRGGDT. The whole CDR3 sequence is CASSLGVRGGDTQYF.

Details on this clone: From the germline J gene comes the end of the CDR3, since the read stops 3 residues before it. The V and J genes are TRBV2 and TRBJ1-2; no clear D gene. Looked up from germline, CDR1 is SNHLY and CDR2 is FYNNEI. The CDR3 is made up of 13 amino acids. The ends were cut back, 2 bases at V and 4 bases at J, with 8 bases in the middle. Partial CDR3 DNA: TGTGCCAGCAGTGAACAACAGATCTATGGC. Translating gives CASSEQQIYG. The whole CDR3 sequence reads CASSEQQIYGYTF.

Concerning this clone: The CDR3 extends 3 residues past the end of the read, so its final part is completed from the germline J gene. This chain joins TRBV27 and TRBJ2-7; 8 bases align to TRBD2. The ends lost 5 bases at V and 2 bases at J; junction bases unmatched: 8. The CDR3 runs 15 residues. CDR1 and CDR2 (germline): MNHEY, SMNVEV (reference sequence). Incomplete CDR3 DNA: TGTGCCAGCAGTCCCCTCGCGGGAGGAACCTACGAG. Translated, it gives CASSPLAGGTYE. The entire CDR3 sequence reads CASSPLAGGTYEQYF.

As to this clone: The read gets to within 3 residues of the CDR3 end, and the germline J gene fills in the rest. The chain joins TRBV20-1 to TRBJ2-3; 7 bases are shared with TRBD2. The CDR3 contains 15 residues. The V gene end was trimmed by 1 base and the J gene end by 1 base; junction bases not matched to a gene: 5. CDR1 is DFQATT and CDR2 is SNEGSKA in the germline V gene (reference sequence). The DNA read from the CDR3 is TGCAGTGCTAGAGGCGGCGGGGGAGGCACAGATACG. Amino acids: CSARGGGGGTDT. In full, the CDR3 reads CSARGGGGGTDTQYF.

Regarding this clone: The CDR3 goes on 3 residues after the read ends, and that part is filled in from the germline J gene. The J gene is TRBJ1-6, the V gene TRBV19; 7 nucleotides line up with TRBD1. The ends lost 4 bases at V and 7 bases at J; junction bases unmatched: 4. There are 14 residues in the CDR3. Germline lookup yields CDR1 LNHDA and CDR2 SQIVND (reference sequence). The CDR3 loop reads CASSTGGYNSPLHF. The sequenced part of the CDR3 DNA is TGTGCCAGTAGTACAGGGGGTTACAATTCACCC.

A note on this clone: The read comes to an end 3 residues before the CDR3 does, leaving the germline J gene to fill in the end. This chain joins TRBV30 and TRBJ1-2, with 12 nucleotides matching TRBD1. The CDR3 spans 15 residues. The germline CDR1 and CDR2 sequences are GTSNPN and SVGIG (reference sequence). V lost 4 bases, J lost 4 bases, and 7 bases stayed unmatched. The sequenced CDR3 bases are TGTGCCTGGAAGGGACAGGGGGCTTTTGGCTATGGC. Residues: CAWKGQGAFGYG. From start to end, the CDR3 is CAWKGQGAFGYGYTF.

To note about this clone: The CDR3 end falls 3 residues outside the read, so it is completed with the germline J gene. The J gene is TRBJ1-2, the V gene TRBV30; no reliable D call. This CDR3 is built from 13 residues. CDR1 is GTSNPN, CDR2 SVGIG, per germline (reference sequence). The part of the CDR3 DNA that was read is TGTGCCTGGAGTGAGCAAACTCCCTACGAC. This codes for CAWSEQTPYD. The whole CDR3 reads CAWSEQTPYDYTF.

As to this clone: The read halts 3 residues ahead of the CDR3 end, with the missing end drawn from the germline J gene. V gene TRBV5-5 combines with J gene TRBJ2-4; tentatively, D is TRBD2 (6 bases). CDR3 length: 14 residues. Germline V gene sequence: CDR1 SGHKS, CDR2 YYEKEE (reference sequence). The sequenced CDR3 bases are TGTGCCAGCGACTTACGGGGAGGTCTCTCTGGT. It specifies CASDLRGGLSG. The complete CDR3 protein is CASDLRGGLSGQYF.

CDR3 DNA, as far as it was read: TGTGCCAGCAGCCAAGATAAGGGGGGGACAGGGGTCACTGAA. The encoded protein is CASSQDKGGTGVTE. In full, the CDR3 reads CASSQDKGGTGVTEAFF. V gene TRBV14 combines with J gene TRBJ1-1; 10 nucleotides line up with TRBD1. Read data end 3 residues before the CDR3 end; the end is taken from the germline J gene. Germline lookup yields CDR1 SGHDN and CDR2 FVKESK. This CDR3 is built from 17 residues. With V trimmed by 0 bases and J by 4 bases, 8 bases remained unmatched.